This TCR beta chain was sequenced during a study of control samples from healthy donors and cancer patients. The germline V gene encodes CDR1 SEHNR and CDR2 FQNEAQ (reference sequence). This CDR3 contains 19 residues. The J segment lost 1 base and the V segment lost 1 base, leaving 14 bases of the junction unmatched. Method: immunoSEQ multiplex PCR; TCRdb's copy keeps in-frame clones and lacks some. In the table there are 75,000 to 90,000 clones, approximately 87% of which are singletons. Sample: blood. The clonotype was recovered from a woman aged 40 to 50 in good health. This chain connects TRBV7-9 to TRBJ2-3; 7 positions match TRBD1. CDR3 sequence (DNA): TGTGCCAGCAGCTTAGGACCACTGGGACAGTTCCCTCGCACAGATACGCAGTATTTT. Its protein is CASSLGPLGQFPRTDTQYF.